The clone carrying this T cell receptor beta chain occurred a few times. Antigen unknown. The sample originates from a study of blood T cells in healthy people across ages. Using a J-beta primer mix together with a sample-barcoded 5' primer, a second PCR was run for about 7 to 12 cycles. MiXCR, applied by TCRdb to the 5' RACE reads, yields one record per CDR3 protein. The sample holds 580,000 or so distinct CDR3 sequences, around 48% seen once. Study-wide results and caveats: Both naive CD4+ cell counts and diversity were greater in long-lived donors than in aged donors.

The germline gives CDR1 SGHNT, CDR2 YENEEA. Trimming removed 5 bases at V and 1 base at J, with 8 bases between. The CDR3 sequence is 13 residues long. The sample taken for sequencing was blood. The TCR sequence derives from a man at least 80 years old in good health. The rearrangement links TRBV11-3 to TRBJ2-5; the D gene is possibly TRBD1 (5 bases). The CDR3 spells CASSNRFQETQYF. The CDR3 DNA reads as TGTGCCAGCAGCAACAGGTTCCAAGAGACCCAGTACTTC.